The 25 T cell receptor beta chains in this list originate from one sample, sequenced in a study of cytomegalovirus exposure and HLA in healthy donors (dated by TCRdb to the late 2010s). The library relied on the immunoSEQ multiplex PCR assay. Sourced from immuneACCESS, this table was stored by TCRdb with only in-frame sequences that have V and J called. A share of the clones is absent; for the studies checked, an unresolved V gene accounts for under half, and the remainder has no known explanation. Counted in this sample were tens of thousands of clones; roughly 90% of them appeared once. 1% to 1.5% of the sample lies in the top ten. Specimen: PBMCs. The receptors were gathered from a woman younger than 30 in good health and CMV-seronegative.

This rearrangement joins TRBV5-1 to TRBJ2-3; perhaps TRBD1 as D (5 bases). Germline lookup yields CDR1 SGHRS and CDR2 YFSETQ. V was trimmed by 7 bases and J by 2 bases, leaving 14 bases between them. There are 14 residues in the CDR3. The CDR3 nucleotides are TGCGCCAGCGATTGGGGCGGCTCCACAGATACGCAGTATTTT. The encoded protein is CASDWGGSTDTQYF.

The DNA for the CDR3 is TGTGCCAGCAGATCGGCGAACACCGGGGAGCTGTTTTTT. Its translation: CASRSANTGELFF. This chain links TRBV2 with TRBJ2-2; D gene uncertain. The CDR3 contains 13 residues. V was shortened by 6 bases and J by 0 bases, with 5 bases between the two germline ends. CDR1 is SNHLY and CDR2 is FYNNEI in the germline V gene.

The chain combines TRBV21-1 with TRBJ2-2; the table gives TRBD1 as D, unverified against the DNA. TRBV21-1 corresponds to a pseudogene. There are 16 residues in the CDR3. CDR3 residues: CASSMLPGQATGELFF. The CDR3 DNA sequence: TGTGCCAGCAGCATGTTACCGGGACAGGCCACCGGGGAGCTGTTTTTT.

V gene TRBV5-1 combines with J gene TRBJ2-1, with 9 bases aligning to TRBD2. J gave up 9 bases and V 0 bases, and 10 bases lay outside the gene matches. Per the germline V gene, CDR1 is SGHRS and CDR2 is YFSETQ. There are 16 residues in the CDR3. This chain's CDR3 is CASSLAGAGGLSEQFF. The CDR3 DNA reads TGCGCCAGCAGCTTGGCCGGCGCGGGGGGGCTAAGTGAGCAGTTCTTC.

V is TRBV27 and J is TRBJ1-2; D possibly corresponds to TRBD1 (5 bases). Trimming left V 0 bases short and J 3 bases short, with 11 bases between. The CDR3 has 15 residues. Germline CDR1 is MNHEY and CDR2 is SMNVEV (reference sequence). This CDR3 reads CASSLSFAGHYGYTF. The DNA of the CDR3 is TGTGCCAGCAGTTTATCGTTTGCAGGGCACTATGGCTACACCTTC.

The rearrangement uses TRBV5-1 and TRBJ2-7, with no clear D. The CDR3 is made up of 14 amino acids. The germline V and J ends were trimmed by 0 bases and 5 bases, with 12 bases remaining between them. Germline V lookup: CDR1 SGHRS, CDR2 YFSETQ. CDR3 amino acids: CASSLVPGMDEQYF. The CDR3 DNA is TGCGCCAGCAGCTTGGTGCCAGGTATGGACGAGCAGTACTTC.

The gene calls are TRBV29-1 and TRBJ2-2; a weak D match, TRBD2 (6 bases). The CDR3 spans 15 residues. In germline, CDR1 is SQVTM, CDR2 ANQGSEA. Trimming removed 4 bases from V and 4 bases from J, with 16 bases in between. CDR3 amino acids: CSVGGQVGGTGELFF. The CDR3 nucleotides are TGCAGCGTTGGGGGTCAGGTCGGGGGCACCGGGGAGCTGTTTTTT.

The chain recombines TRBV5-1 with TRBJ2-7; 7 positions agree with TRBD1. J was trimmed by 0 bases and V by 0 bases; bases with no gene match: 3. Germline V gene data show CDR1 as SGHRS and CDR2 as YFSETQ. This CDR3 contains 15 residues. The CDR3 DNA reads TGCGCCAGCAGCTTGGGACAGGGTTTCTCCTACGAGCAGTACTTC. This encodes CASSLGQGFSYEQYF.

The rearrangement joins TRBV7-9 to TRBJ2-7; 8 nucleotides match TRBD2. Germline loops: CDR1 SEHNR, CDR2 FQNEAQ (reference sequence). Trimming at V came to 5 bases and at J to 2 bases, leaving 14 bases not matched to a gene. The CDR3 is made up of 17 amino acids. CDR3 in amino acids: CASSQTPLAGLAYEQYF. DNA of the CDR3: TGTGCCAGCAGCCAAACCCCCTTAGCGGGATTGGCCTACGAGCAGTACTTC. Full variable domain (outside the CDR3, taken from reference TRBV7-9 and TRBJ2-7): DTGVSQNPRHKITKRGQNVTFRCDPISEHNRLYWYRQTLGQGPEFLTYFQNEAQLEKSRLLSDRFSAERPKGSFSTLEIQRTEQGDSAMYLCASSQTPLAGLAYEQYFGPGTRLTVT.

This chain links TRBV15 with TRBJ2-3; 9 bases fit TRBD2. V shed 1 base, J shed 2 bases, and the junction held 7 bases outside the gene matches. Germline CDR1 LNHNV, CDR2 YYDKDF (reference sequence). CDR3 length: 17 residues. The CDR3 nucleotides are TGTGCCACCAGCAGAGGGTTTAGCGGGAGTGACACAGATACGCAGTATTTT. This sequence encodes CATSRGFSGSDTDTQYF.

This clone was counted between two and nine times. The rearrangement joins TRBV6-1 to TRBJ2-3, with D tentatively TRBD2 (7 bases). CDR1 MNHNS and CDR2 SASEGT come from the germline V gene. CDR3 size: 17 residues. V lost 2 bases, J lost 4 bases, and 19 bases lay in between. CDR3: CASSETPGGGAPDTQYF. DNA of the CDR3: TGTGCCAGCAGTGAAACCCCAGGAGGGGGGGCTCCAGATACGCAGTATTTT.

The chain links TRBV7-2 to TRBJ2-5, with D unclear. The CDR3 is 14 residues long. Germline V lookup: CDR1 SGHTA, CDR2 FQGNSA. The V gene lost 5 bases and the J gene lost 2 bases, with 12 bases spanning the gap. CDR3 DNA sequence: TGTGCCAGCAGCGGCAGGCGTTTACAAGAGACCCAGTACTTC. The encoded protein is CASSGRRLQETQYF. Together with reference TRBV7-2 and TRBJ2-5, the CDR3 gives the full variable domain: GAGVSQSPSNKVTEKGKDVELRCDPISGHTALYWYRQSLGQGLEFLIYFQGNSAPDKSGLPSDRFSAERTGGSVSTLTIQRTQQEDSAVYLCASSGRRLQETQYFGPGTRLLVL.

The chain links TRBV7-6 to TRBJ2-2, with D tentatively TRBD2 (6 bases). V was trimmed by 7 bases and J by 5 bases, leaving 11 bases between them. Germline V lookup: CDR1 SGHVS, CDR2 FNYEAQ. The CDR3 totals 13 residues. This CDR3 reads CASTFRGTGELFF. CDR3 DNA: TGTGCCAGCACCTTCCGGGGGACCGGGGAGCTGTTTTTT.

The V and J genes are TRBV28 and TRBJ1-5, with D tentatively TRBD1 (6 bases). The germline V gene has CDR1 MDHEN and CDR2 SYDVKM. There are 15 residues in the CDR3. The V and J ends lost 6 bases and 1 base respectively, with 13 bases between them. As DNA, the CDR3 is TGTGCCAGCAGCTTGGACAGCCTAAGCAATCAGCCCCAGCATTTT. As protein: CASSLDSLSNQPQHF.

The CDR3 DNA follows: TGTGCCAGCAGCCCCCCGAATAGGCGGGGGTTCTACGAGCAGTACTTC. Translated: CASSPPNRRGFYEQYF. The V and J genes are TRBV7-9 and TRBJ2-7; 7 positions match TRBD2. Germline loops: CDR1 SEHNR, CDR2 FQNEAQ (reference sequence). The ends lost 5 bases at V and 3 bases at J; junction bases unmatched: 13. The CDR3 sequence is 16 residues long.

This chain links TRBV28 with TRBJ1-4; no firm D call. This CDR3 comprises 16 residues. Germline V gives CDR1 MDHEN, CDR2 SYDVKM. V was trimmed by 5 bases and J by 6 bases, leaving 19 bases between them. The CDR3 loop is CASSPPPGFTDEKLFF. The CDR3 DNA reads as TGTGCCAGCAGTCCCCCTCCCGGGTTCACGGATGAAAAACTGTTTTTT. Complete variable domain (other parts from reference TRBV28 and TRBJ1-4): DVKVTQSSRYLVKRTGEKVFLECVQDMDHENMFWYRQDPGLGLRLIYFSYDVKMKEKGDIPEGYSVSREKKERFSLILESASTNQTSMYLCASSPPPGFTDEKLFFGSGTQLSVL.

The chain has TRBV7-8 and TRBJ1-2; D remains unclear. The V end lost 2 bases, the J end lost 2 bases, and 15 bases lay between the germline ends. CDR1 SGHVS and CDR2 FQNEAQ come from the germline V gene. The CDR3 sequence is 16 residues long. CDR3 sequence (DNA): TGTGCCAGCAGCTTAATCCGGAGGCGGCAAAACTATGGCTACACCTTC. This gives the protein CASSLIRRRQNYGYTF.

This chain joins TRBV19 and TRBJ1-2, with 7 bases identical to TRBD1. This CDR3 is built from 17 residues. Germline assignment: CDR1 LNHDA and CDR2 SQIVND (reference sequence). J was trimmed by 2 bases and V by 7 bases; bases with no gene match: 16. As DNA, the CDR3 is TGTGCCAGTACTCCCCAAAGGAGGGCAGGGGGAAACTATGGCTACACCTTC. Translating gives CASTPQRRAGGNYGYTF.

This clone was counted between two and nine times. The rearrangement uses TRBV7-2 and TRBJ2-7; 11 bases match TRBD2. The ends lost 0 bases at V and 5 bases at J; junction bases unmatched: 6. CDR1 SGHTA and CDR2 FQGNSA come from the germline V gene. The CDR3 loop spans 16 amino acids. CDR3 in amino acids: CASSLAKLGLADEQYF. The CDR3 DNA is TGTGCCAGCAGCTTAGCCAAATTGGGACTAGCGGACGAGCAGTACTTC. The variable domain in full, with the rest retrieved from reference TRBV7-2 and TRBJ2-7, is GAGVSQSPSNKVTEKGKDVELRCDPISGHTALYWYRQSLGQGLEFLIYFQGNSAPDKSGLPSDRFSAERTGGSVSTLTIQRTQQEDSAVYLCASSLAKLGLADEQYFGPGTRLTVT.

The chain couples TRBV5-4 to TRBJ1-1; D call uncertain. This CDR3 region has 16 residues. CDR1 is SGHNT, CDR2 YYREEE, per germline (reference sequence). The V end lost 4 bases, the J end lost 4 bases, and 20 bases lay between the germline ends. The CDR3, as DNA: TGTGCCAGCAGCCCCCTCCGGGGAAGCGGCGGCACTGAAGCTTTCTTT. Amino acid sequence: CASSPLRGSGGTEAFF. The variable domain in full, with the rest retrieved from reference TRBV5-4 and TRBJ1-1, is ETGVTQSPTHLIKTRGQQVTLRCSSQSGHNTVSWYQQALGQGPQFIFQYYREEENGRGNFPPRFSGLQFPNYSSELNVNALELDDSALYLCASSPLRGSGGTEAFFGQGTRLTVV.

CDR3 in amino acids: CASSQGVSGSNNQPQHF. Here the CDR3 DNA reads TGCGCCAGCAGCCAAGGAGTCTCGGGGTCGAATAATCAGCCCCAGCATTTT. The chain links TRBV4-1 to TRBJ1-5; D ambiguous. Germline CDR1 is MGHRA and CDR2 is YSYEKL. This CDR3 has 17 residues. Trimming stripped 1 base from V and 4 bases from J, with 17 bases between.

There are many counts of this clone. The rearrangement links TRBV4-2 to TRBJ2-6; D is unresolved. Germline CDR1 is LGHNA and CDR2 is YNFKEQ. The CDR3 loop spans 16 amino acids. Between the trimmed V and J ends, which lost 1 base and 0 bases, there was a span of 7 bases. The CDR3: CASSQGAVSGANVLTF. The CDR3 DNA is TGTGCCAGCAGCCAAGGGGCCGTCTCTGGGGCCAACGTCCTGACTTTC.

This chain links TRBV7-8 with TRBJ1-1, with D perhaps matching TRBD1 (6 bases). Trimming removed 7 bases from V and 11 bases from J, with 20 bases in between. From germline, CDR1 is SGHVS and CDR2 FQNEAQ. The CDR3 is 13 residues long. CDR3 amino acids: CASTLTGQGTAFF. The CDR3, as DNA: TGTGCCAGCACCTTGACAGGACAAGGAACGGCTTTCTTT.

This chain joins TRBV4-1 and TRBJ2-3; TRBD2 matches 10 bases. The CDR3 is 16 residues long. V lost 0 bases to trimming and J lost 2 bases; unmatched junction nucleotides: 2. The germline CDR1 and CDR2 sequences are MGHRA and YSYEKL. The CDR3 DNA is TGCGCCAGCAGCCAAGATCTAGCGGGGGCCACAGATACGCAGTATTTT. Translating it yields CASSQDLAGATDTQYF.

This clone has more than one count but fewer than ten. The rearrangement joins TRBV6-6 to TRBJ1-6, with 7 bases identical to TRBD1. The CDR3 is made up of 13 amino acids. Germline CDR1 is MNHNY and CDR2 is SVGAGI (reference sequence). V lost 7 bases to trimming and J lost 7 bases; unmatched junction nucleotides: 4. DNA for the CDR3: TGTGCCAGCAACCAGGGGGGAAATTCACCCCTCCACTTT. Encoded protein: CASNQGGNSPLHF.